Described below is a single T cell receptor (beta chain) sequence and its context. CDR1 and CDR2 (germline): LNHDA, SQIVND (reference sequence). Trimming pared 9 bases from V and 2 bases from J, leaving 11 bases between. The CDR3 has 13 residues. The record originates from a study of blood T cell repertoires in COVID-19. About the research overall: Some COVID-19 samples were acute and others convalescent; all came from the United States, Italy and Spain. Sources were T cells, B-cell-depleted T cells, or PBMCs; the material itself was cDNA or gDNA.

Sequenced by immunoSEQ multiplex PCR; TCRdb stores in-frame clones only, minus some. Of about 74,000 clones listed, more than 75% are singletons. The TCR comes from a man aged 50 to 60 with acute or convalescent COVID-19. This sequence joins TRBV19 and TRBJ1-5; the D is unclear. The sequenced material came from peripheral blood. The CDR3 sequence is CASDDEGNQPQHF. The CDR3 DNA reads as TGTGCCAGCGACGACGAGGGCAATCAGCCCCAGCATTTT. Using reference TRBV19 and TRBJ1-5 for the parts outside the CDR3, the full variable domain is DGGITQSPKYLFRKEGQNVTLSCEQNLNHDAMYWYRQDPGQGLRLIYYSQIVNDFQKGDIAEGYSVSREKKESFPLTVTSAQKNPTAFYLCASDDEGNQPQHFGDGTRLSIL.